Following are 25 T cell receptor beta chains from one sample sequenced in a study of blood T cell repertoires in COVID-19. Produced via immunoSEQ multiplex PCR; TCRdb's table is partial and in-frame only. The sample consists of approximately 140,000 clones, roughly 84% of them appearing once. Sequenced: PBMCs or T cells enriched from blood (not recorded which). The receptors were gathered from a woman between 50 and 59 years old who had been exposed to COVID-19.

This clone was counted a single time. The V gene is TRBV15, the J gene TRBJ1-5, with 8 bases matching TRBD1. J gave up 5 bases and V 6 bases, and 6 bases lay outside the gene matches. The germline V gene encodes CDR1 LNHNV and CDR2 YYDKDF (reference sequence). This CDR3 has 14 residues. CDR3 in DNA: TGTGCCACCAGTAAGCAGGGGGCAGATCAGCCCCAGCATTTT. It codes for CATSKQGADQPQHF.

The gene calls are TRBV27 and TRBJ2-1; 8 bases line up with TRBD2. The CDR3 runs to 15 residues. The V segment lost 2 bases and the J segment 4 bases; nucleotides outside the gene matches: 4. CDR1 is MNHEY and CDR2 is SMNVEV in the germline V gene (reference sequence). CDR3 amino acids: CASSLNSGAYNEQFF. The CDR3 DNA sequence: TGTGCCAGCAGTTTAAATAGCGGGGCATACAATGAGCAGTTCTTC.

The V call is TRBV3-1 (or the pseudogene TRBV3-2), the J call TRBJ2-2; D gene ambiguous. Per germline, CDR1 LGHDT and CDR2 YNNKEL (reference sequence). The CDR3 spans 14 residues. The ends were cut back, 3 bases at V and 7 bases at J, with 12 bases in the middle. The CDR3 DNA sequence: TGTGCCAGCAGCCATCAAACACCAGGCGGGGAGCTGTTTTTT. Its translation is CASSHQTPGGELFF.

The V gene is TRBV6-5, the J gene TRBJ1-2, with a weak D call TRBD1 (6 bases). Germline CDR1 is MNHEY and CDR2 is SVGAGI. The CDR3 contains 14 residues. V was shortened by 8 bases and J by 2 bases, with 15 bases between the two germline ends. The CDR3 reads CASGLATGNYGYTF. DNA for the CDR3: TGTGCCAGCGGATTAGCTACAGGGAACTATGGCTACACCTTC.

V usage is TRBV7-8 and J usage is TRBJ2-2; 7 nucleotides align to TRBD1. V was clipped by 5 bases and J by 5 bases; unmatched bases: 11. The CDR3 covers 16 residues. Germline CDR1 SGHVS, CDR2 FQNEAQ. As DNA, the CDR3 is TGTGCCAGCAGCCCCTGGACAGGAACGTTAACCGGGGAGCTGTTTTTT. It specifies CASSPWTGTLTGELFF.

This clone was observed once. The same CDR3 is also encoded by other DNA sequences in this sample. This chain links TRBV18 with TRBJ1-2, with 10 bases fitting TRBD1. The CDR3 is made up of 14 amino acids. Germline CDR1 reads KGHSH; CDR2 reads LQKENI. Trimming removed 5 bases from V and 2 bases from J; junction bases left unmatched: 2. The CDR3 region has the DNA TGTGCCAGCTCAGCGGGACAGGGGAACTATGGCTACACCTTC. Protein product: CASSAGQGNYGYTF.

The chain recombines TRBV11-2 with TRBJ2-4; the match to TRBD2 covers 12 bases. The CDR3 runs 15 residues. V shed 3 bases, J shed 9 bases, and the junction held 6 bases outside the gene matches. Germline loops: CDR1 SGHAT, CDR2 FQNNGV. The CDR3 DNA sequence: TGTGCCAGCAGCTTCCGACTAGCGGGAGTCGGCATTCAGTACTTC. Translated: CASSFRLAGVGIQYF.

This sequence joins TRBV3-1 (or the pseudogene TRBV3-2) and TRBJ1-6, with unresolved D. The V gene's germline CDR1 is LGHDT and CDR2 YNNKEL (reference sequence). V lost 1 base to trimming and J lost 11 bases, with 12 bases between them. The CDR3 is made up of 14 amino acids. CDR3 sequence reads: CASSQALPATPLHF. The DNA of the CDR3 is TGTGCCAGCAGCCAAGCCCTGCCCGCTACACCCCTCCACTTT.

This clone came up once. The gene calls are TRBV10-3 and TRBJ2-7; maybe TRBD2 (6 bases). There are 14 residues in the CDR3. Germline CDR1 and CDR2: ENHRY and SYGVKD. Trimming took 5 bases from V and 3 from J, leaving 14 bases between them. The CDR3 sequence: CAISPLGGNYEQYF. In DNA form, the CDR3 reads TGTGCCATCAGTCCCCTGGGGGGAAACTACGAGCAGTACTTC.

This sequence joins TRBV5-4 and TRBJ2-5; 7 positions agree with TRBD1. The CDR3 contains 15 residues. With V trimmed by 4 bases and J by 5 bases, 11 bases remained unmatched. The germline gives CDR1 SGHNT, CDR2 YYREEE (reference sequence). The CDR3: CASSKYRGLTETQYF. As DNA, the CDR3 is TGTGCCAGCAGCAAATACAGGGGTTTAACGGAGACCCAGTACTTC.

V is TRBV5-1 and J is TRBJ2-1; 9 nucleotides agree with TRBD2. Germline V lookup: CDR1 SGHRS, CDR2 YFSETQ. The CDR3 contains 16 residues. Trimming at V came to 0 bases and at J to 5 bases, leaving 6 bases not matched to a gene. CDR3 nucleotides: TGCGCCAGCAGCTTGGAGGCCCTAGCGGGGAACAATGAGCAGTTCTTC. Translating gives CASSLEALAGNNEQFF.

The CDR3 coding sequence is TGTGCCAGCAGCTTAACTAGCGGGAGGCCGAGCTCCTACAATGAGCAGTTCTTC. This sequence encodes CASSLTSGRPSSYNEQFF. V usage is TRBV5-4 and J usage is TRBJ2-1; 12 bases are a match to TRBD2. Losses at the gene ends were 2 bases for V and 0 bases for J; bases not matched to a gene: 6. The CDR3 loop spans 18 amino acids. The germline V gene has CDR1 SGHNT and CDR2 YYREEE (reference sequence). Looking up the rest from reference TRBV5-4 and TRBJ2-1 gives the full variable domain: ETGVTQSPTHLIKTRGQQVTLRCSSQSGHNTVSWYQQALGQGPQFIFQYYREEENGRGNFPPRFSGLQFPNYSSELNVNALELDDSALYLCASSLTSGRPSSYNEQFFGPGTRLTVL.

The chain links TRBV7-2 to TRBJ1-5, with no clear D. Germline CDR1 is SGHTA and CDR2 is FQGNSA. This CDR3 has 14 amino acids. V dropped 1 base and J dropped 5 bases, with 9 bases sitting between them. The CDR3 DNA reads as TGTGCCAGCAGCTTAGTCTTCAGCGATCAGCCCCAGCATTTT. Encoded protein: CASSLVFSDQPQHF.

The chain is built from TRBV5-5 and TRBJ1-4, with TRBD1 identical over 7 bases. There are 19 residues in the CDR3. Trimming removed 0 bases from V and 0 bases from J; junction bases left unmatched: 11. Germline CDR1 SGHKS, CDR2 YYEKEE (reference sequence). The CDR3 spells CASSLGPGTETATNEKLFF. CDR3 bases: TGTGCCAGCAGCTTGGGCCCAGGGACAGAAACTGCAACTAATGAAAAACTGTTTTTT. Complete variable domain (other parts from reference TRBV5-5 and TRBJ1-4): DAGVTQSPTHLIKTRGQQVTLRCSPISGHKSVSWYQQVLGQGPQFIFQYYEKEERGRGNFPDRFSARQFPNYSSELNVNALLLGDSALYLCASSLGPGTETATNEKLFFGSGTQLSVL.

The chain couples TRBV19 to TRBJ2-2; D remains ambiguous. The germline gives CDR1 LNHDA, CDR2 SQIVND (reference sequence). V lost 7 bases and J lost 5, with 11 bases in between. The length of the CDR3 is 13 residues. CDR3 residues: CASKLIGTGELFF. The DNA of the CDR3 is TGTGCCAGTAAGCTTATCGGGACCGGGGAGCTGTTTTTT.

The CDR3 sequence: CASSRSLGQGTYEQYF. The CDR3 DNA reads TGTGCCAGCAGCCGGTCTTTAGGACAGGGCACCTACGAGCAGTACTTC. The chain combines TRBV7-2 with TRBJ2-7, with 8 bases that match TRBD1. V gave up 5 bases and J gave up 2 bases; unmatched junction bases: 11. CDR1 SGHTA and CDR2 FQGNSA come from the germline V gene. This CDR3 has 16 residues.

The V gene is TRBV19, the J gene TRBJ2-4; 9 nucleotides agree with TRBD1. Germline lookup yields CDR1 LNHDA and CDR2 SQIVND (reference sequence). The CDR3 runs 15 residues. The V segment lost 6 bases and the J segment 4 bases; nucleotides outside the gene matches: 7. The CDR3, as DNA: TGTGCCAGTAGCCTACAGGGGGCCGGGAAAAACATTCAGTACTTC. It encodes CASSLQGAGKNIQYF.

The chain joins TRBV6-2 or TRBV6-3 to TRBJ2-3, with D perhaps TRBD2 (5 bases). The CDR3 contains 13 residues. The V and J ends lost 5 bases and 4 bases respectively, with 10 bases between them. The germline CDR1 and CDR2 sequences are MNHEY and SVGEGT. DNA for the CDR3: TGTGCCAGCAGTAACGCCGGGGCAGATACGCAGTATTTT. Residues: CASSNAGADTQYF.

This clone was seen only once. V gene TRBV20-1 combines with J gene TRBJ2-5; 8 bases are shared with TRBD2. V was pared by 3 bases and J by 5 bases, with 14 bases of the junction left unmatched. This CDR3 is 16 amino acids long. Germline loops: CDR1 DFQATT, CDR2 SNEGSKA (reference sequence). The CDR3 protein is CSASGAGRGGQETQYF. DNA for the CDR3: TGCAGTGCTAGTGGCGCGGGCCGGGGGGGCCAGGAGACCCAGTACTTC.

This chain connects TRBV4-2 to TRBJ2-3; D gene ambiguous. From germline, CDR1 is LGHNA and CDR2 YNFKEQ. There are 13 residues in the CDR3. Trimming left V 0 bases short and J 4 bases short, with 5 bases between. The chain's CDR3 is CASSQERSDTQYF. The CDR3 DNA follows: TGTGCCAGCAGCCAAGAGAGGTCAGATACGCAGTATTTT.

The chain joins TRBV11-3 to TRBJ2-7; weak D call: TRBD1 (6 bases). V shed 5 bases and J shed 2 bases, with 13 bases lying between them. From germline, CDR1 is SGHNT and CDR2 YENEEA. The CDR3 spans 14 residues. CDR3 nucleotides: TGTGCCAGCAGCCCTGGGGGCAGAACCTACGAGCAGTACTTC. Its protein product is CASSPGGRTYEQYF.

The rearrangement uses TRBV11-3 and TRBJ1-1, with a weak D call TRBD1 (6 bases). Germline V gene sequence: CDR1 SGHNT, CDR2 YENEEA. With 4 bases removed from V and 2 bases from J, the gap between germline ends came to 11 bases. This CDR3 has 14 amino acids. CDR3 nucleotide sequence: TGTGCCAGCAGCTCTGGGGGCGATAACACTGAAGCTTTCTTT. This codes for CASSSGGDNTEAFF.

This CDR3 reads CATNSGTRGETQYF. CDR3 DNA: TGTGCCACCAATAGCGGTACCAGGGGGGAGACCCAGTACTTC. The gene calls are TRBV10-3 and TRBJ2-5, with D maybe TRBD1 (7 bases). The CDR3 length is 14 residues. CDR1 ENHRY and CDR2 SYGVKD come from the germline V gene. Trimming removed 10 bases from V and 5 bases from J, with 20 bases in between.

The chain combines TRBV10-3 with TRBJ1-6; 8 nucleotides match TRBD1. The CDR3 totals 14 residues. Trimming cost V 5 bases and J 4 bases; bases outside gene matches: 1. Germline V CDR1 and CDR2: ENHRY, SYGVKD. CDR3 amino acids: CAISQGAYNSPLHF. DNA of the CDR3: TGTGCCATCAGTCAGGGGGCTTATAATTCACCCCTCCACTTT.

V usage is TRBV7-8 and J usage is TRBJ2-7; 7 nucleotides match TRBD1. CDR1 is SGHVS and CDR2 is FQNEAQ in the germline V gene. CDR3 length equals 14 residues. Trimming took 1 base from V and 1 from J; bases not matched to a gene: 1. This CDR3 is CASSLGTGSYEQYF. Written as DNA, the CDR3 is TGTGCCAGCAGCTTAGGGACAGGATCCTACGAGCAGTACTTC.